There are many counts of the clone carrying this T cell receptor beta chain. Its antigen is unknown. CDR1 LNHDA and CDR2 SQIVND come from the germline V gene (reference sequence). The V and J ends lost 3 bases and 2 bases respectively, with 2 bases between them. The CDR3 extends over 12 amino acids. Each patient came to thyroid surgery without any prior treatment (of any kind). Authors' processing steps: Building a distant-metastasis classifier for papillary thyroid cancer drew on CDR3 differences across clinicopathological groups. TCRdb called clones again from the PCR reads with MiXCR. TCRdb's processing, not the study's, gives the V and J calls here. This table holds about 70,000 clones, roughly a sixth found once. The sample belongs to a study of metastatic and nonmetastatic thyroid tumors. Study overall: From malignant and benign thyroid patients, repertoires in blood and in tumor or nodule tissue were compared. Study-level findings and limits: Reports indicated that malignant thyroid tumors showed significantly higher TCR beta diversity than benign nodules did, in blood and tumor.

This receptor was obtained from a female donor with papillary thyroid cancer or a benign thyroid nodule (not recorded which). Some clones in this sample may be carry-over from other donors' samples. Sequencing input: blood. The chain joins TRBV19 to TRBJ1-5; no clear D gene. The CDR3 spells CASSMGNQPQHF. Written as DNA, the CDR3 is TGTGCCAGTAGTATGGGCAATCAGCCCCAGCATTTT. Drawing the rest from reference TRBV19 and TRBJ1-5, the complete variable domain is DGGITQSPKYLFRKEGQNVTLSCEQNLNHDAMYWYRQDPGQGLRLIYYSQIVNDFQKGDIAEGYSVSREKKESFPLTVTSAQKNPTAFYLCASSMGNQPQHFGDGTRLSIL.